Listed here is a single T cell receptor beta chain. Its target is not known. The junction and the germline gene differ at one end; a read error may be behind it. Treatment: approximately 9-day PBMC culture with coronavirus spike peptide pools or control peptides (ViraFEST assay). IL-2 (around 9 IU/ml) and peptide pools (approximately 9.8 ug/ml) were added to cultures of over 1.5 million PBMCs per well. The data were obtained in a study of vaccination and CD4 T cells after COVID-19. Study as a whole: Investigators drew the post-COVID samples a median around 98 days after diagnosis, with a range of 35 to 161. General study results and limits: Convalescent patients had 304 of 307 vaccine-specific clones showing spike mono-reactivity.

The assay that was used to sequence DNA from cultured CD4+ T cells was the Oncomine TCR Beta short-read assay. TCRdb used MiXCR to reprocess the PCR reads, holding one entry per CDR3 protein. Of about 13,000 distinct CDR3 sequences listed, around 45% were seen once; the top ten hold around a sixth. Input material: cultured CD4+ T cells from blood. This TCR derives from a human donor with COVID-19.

CDR3 nucleotide sequence: TGTGCCAGCGGCTTAAACGACAGGGCGAACACTGAAGCTTTCTTT. Translated, it gives CASGLNDRANTEAFF. The chain joins TRBV7-3 to TRBJ1-1; 7 bases are shared with TRBD1. This CDR3 has 15 amino acids. Per the germline V gene, CDR1 is SGHTA and CDR2 is FQGTGA.